These T cell receptor beta chains were read from a single sample in a study of T cell changes during pregnancy in multiple sclerosis. Libraries were prepared by immunoSEQ multiplex PCR; TCRdb keeps only in-frame clonotypes and omits some of them. The table includes 60,000 to 85,000 clones, around nine tenths detected once. The sample consisted of peripheral blood, taken after pregnancy. All receptors derive from a female donor in good health, enrolled as a control in a pregnancy study. Each CDR3 is given with its conserved first and last residue. A D gene is named only where the DNA matches it firmly. Size values are once, few and many counts, or a class for expanded clones, and some rows have none.

J,D,size,length,V,DNA,CDR3
TRBJ2-5,TRBD1,once,14,TRBV5-4,TGTGCCAGCAGCTTCGACAGGGACCAAGAGACCCAGTACTTC,CASSFDRDQETQYF
TRBJ2-3,.,.,17,TRBV14,TGTGCCAGCAGCCAAGATGTGGGCGGGACTAGCACAGATACGCAGTATTTT,CASSQDVGGTSTDTQYF
TRBJ1-1,TRBD1,.,13,TRBV27,TGTGCCAGCAGTTCTGACAGGGCCACTGAAGCTTTCTTT,CASSSDRATEAFF
TRBJ1-4,TRBD1,once,17,TRBV27,TGTGCCAGCAGTCCGGGACAGGGGGTTTGGTCTAATGAAAAACTGTTTTTT,CASSPGQGVWSNEKLFF
TRBJ2-7,.,once,16,TRBV11-1,TGTGCCAGCAGCTTAGTATCCGCGCTTGGGGCTGTGGAGCAGTACTTC,CASSLVSALGAVEQYF
TRBJ2-1,TRBD2,.,16,TRBV7-2,TGTGCCAGCAGCCCACCGGGACTAGCGGGAGGGCCCCCACAGTTCTTC,CASSPPGLAGGPPQFF
TRBJ1-4,.,once,15,TRBV4-1,TGCGCCAGCAGCACTACAGGGTCTGCTCGCGAAAAACTGTTTTTT,CASSTTGSAREKLFF
TRBJ2-1,TRBD2,.,16,TRBV5-4,TGTGCCAGCAGCTTGGCCGGGGCGGGGGGGGATAATGAGCAGTTCTTC,CASSLAGAGGDNEQFF
TRBJ2-3,.,.,17,TRBV4-2,TGTGCCAGCAGCCAAGTGACCGGGCTCGGGGACACAGATACGCAGTATTTT,CASSQVTGLGDTDTQYF
TRBJ2-2,TRBD1,.,15,TRBV7-7,TGTGCCAGCAGCTCCGGGACAGGGAGAGGCGGGGAGCTGTTTTTT,CASSSGTGRGGELFF
TRBJ1-5,TRBD1,.,17,TRBV5-4,TGTGCCAGCAGCTTGGGAGGAACAGGGGGCCAGGTTCAGCCCCAGCATTTT,CASSLGGTGGQVQPQHF